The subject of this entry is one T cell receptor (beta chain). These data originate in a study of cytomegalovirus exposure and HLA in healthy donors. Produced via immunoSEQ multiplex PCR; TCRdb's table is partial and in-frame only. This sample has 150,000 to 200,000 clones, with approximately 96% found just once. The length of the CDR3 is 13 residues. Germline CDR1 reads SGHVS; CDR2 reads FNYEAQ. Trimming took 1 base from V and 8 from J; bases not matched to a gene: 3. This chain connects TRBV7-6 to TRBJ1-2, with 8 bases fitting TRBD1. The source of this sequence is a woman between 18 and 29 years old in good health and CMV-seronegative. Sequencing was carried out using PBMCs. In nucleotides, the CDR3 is TGTGCCAGCAGCTTAGAGGCAGGGGGCGGCTACACCTTC. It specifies CASSLEAGGGYTF.